The source of this T cell receptor (beta chain) is a study of blood T cell repertoires in COVID-19. Some clones are missing from TCRdb's copy, which holds only in-frame ones; the method was immunoSEQ multiplex PCR. Altogether 150,000 to 200,000 clones are present, roughly nine tenths being singletons, with the ten largest covering 1% to 1.5%. V was trimmed by 0 bases and J by 2 bases, leaving 10 bases between them. Germline CDR1 MGHRA, CDR2 YSYEKL. The CDR3 contains 15 residues. The clonotype originates from a human donor with acute COVID-19. The donor label of this sample is uncertain. The source material was PBMCs or T cells enriched from blood (not recorded which). V is TRBV4-1 and J is TRBJ1-1; D gene ambiguous. In DNA form, the CDR3 reads TGCGCCAGCAGCCAAGAGGCGGCAGCTAACACTGAAGCTTTCTTT. It is translated as CASSQEAAANTEAFF.